This TCR beta chain is drawn from a study of Tregs in tolerant kidney transplant recipients. Study observations and caveats: Activated donor B cell expansion appeared to reveal the most relevant donor-specific TCRbeta repertoire. For some patients, primers changed over time, blocking nucleotide-level comparison. Antigen-driven expansion was suggested because donor-specific Tregs expanded more than all Tregs in tolerant patients.

Profiled with immunoSEQ multiplex PCR; TCRdb holds only in-frame clones, not every one. The top ten clones hold roughly 1.5% of a sample with tens of thousands of clones, 75% to 95% of them seen once. The sample holds one count of this clone. The antigen is not known. Germline V CDR1 and CDR2: SGHTA, FQGNSA. The CDR3 has 14 residues. V lost 0 bases to trimming and J lost 13 bases, with 18 bases between them. Recipients received nonmyeloablative bone marrow transplants from related graft donors, with transient mixed chimerism. Unstimulated regulatory T cells (CD4+CD25+CD127-), CD4+CD25- non-regulatory cells, CD4 and CD8 cells were FACS-sorted from thawed PBMCs.

V is TRBV7-2 and J is TRBJ1-2; no clear D gene. Here the sequenced sample was CD4+ T cells from blood (PBMCs), taken 24 months after the transplant. This receptor was taken from a human patient who received a combined kidney and bone marrow transplant. Some of the T cells might come from the graft donor. The CDR3 DNA follows: TGTGCCAGCAGCTTAGCGCCCAGCAAGATTTCGGGCACCTTC. Translation: CASSLAPSKISGTF.